A selection of T cell receptor beta chains follows, all from one sample in a study of T-cell reconstitution after alpha-beta-depleted transplantation in children. TCRdb re-analysed the PCR reads in MiXCR, keeping a single row per CDR3 protein. The sample records over 150,000 distinct CDR3 sequences, more than 9.5% being singletons. This material consisted of PBMCs, taken before TCRalphabeta/CD19-depleted stem cell transplant. The receptors derive from a boy aged 2 to 10 with acute myeloid leukemia, due to receive a stem cell transplant. Each CDR3 is given without its conserved first and last residue.

j_gene: TRBJ2-5
v_gene: TRBV27
len: 14
CDR3aa: ASRRRGGRPEETQY

j_gene: TRBJ2-1
v_gene: TRBV7-9
len: 12
CDR3aa: ASSLGQTDNEQF

j_gene: TRBJ1-5
v_gene: TRBV12-3/TRBV12-4
len: 12
CDR3aa: ASSNRVSNQPQH

j_gene: TRBJ2-1
v_gene: TRBV27
len: 13
CDR3aa: ASSTGVSSYNEQF

j_gene: TRBJ1-3
v_gene: TRBV12-3/TRBV12-4
len: 11
CDR3aa: ASSATPGNTIY

j_gene: TRBJ1-5
v_gene: TRBV3-1
len: 10
CDR3aa: ASSQRGAGFR

j_gene: TRBJ2-5
v_gene: TRBV4-1
len: 13
CDR3aa: ASSQNSFGQETQY

j_gene: TRBJ1-1
v_gene: TRBV6-1
len: 11
CDR3aa: ASGDRGQSEAF

j_gene: TRBJ2-1
v_gene: TRBV13
len: 17
CDR3aa: ASSLSSRLAGSSYNEQF

j_gene: TRBJ1-1
v_gene: TRBV5-1
len: 14
CDR3aa: ASSSGGGNINTEAF

j_gene: TRBJ2-2
v_gene: TRBV4-1
len: 15
CDR3aa: ASSQDSASGNTGELF

j_gene: TRBJ2-5
v_gene: TRBV5-5
len: 12
CDR3aa: ASSLFEGAETQY

j_gene: TRBJ2-2
v_gene: TRBV5-1
len: 12
CDR3aa: ASSLEGQSGELF

j_gene: TRBJ2-1
v_gene: TRBV7-3
len: 13
CDR3aa: ASSLGGAAPNEQF

j_gene: TRBJ2-3
v_gene: TRBV5-1
len: 13
CDR3aa: ASSSHRGGTDTQY

j_gene: TRBJ2-1
v_gene: TRBV9
len: 14
CDR3aa: ASSVGGLSSYNEQF

j_gene: TRBJ2-1
v_gene: TRBV7-3
len: 13
CDR3aa: ASSPLRASLDEQF

j_gene: TRBJ2-3
v_gene: TRBV29-1
len: 12
CDR3aa: SVVVTGGADTQY

j_gene: TRBJ2-7
v_gene: TRBV7-6
len: 11
CDR3aa: ASSLNLAYEQY

j_gene: TRBJ2-5
v_gene: TRBV10-3
len: 12
CDR3aa: AISGLADQETQY

j_gene: TRBJ2-7
v_gene: TRBV30
len: 11
CDR3aa: AWRTVGSYEQY

j_gene: TRBJ1-2
v_gene: TRBV13
len: 13
CDR3aa: ASSLLQGPPDGYT

j_gene: TRBJ1-5
v_gene: TRBV9
len: 11
CDR3aa: ASSRQVNQPQH

j_gene: TRBJ1-2
v_gene: TRBV6-5
len: 14
CDR3aa: ASSYSYFGQDYGYT

j_gene: TRBJ1-1
v_gene: TRBV3-1
len: 12
CDR3aa: ASSQQTGNTEAF

j_gene: TRBJ2-5
v_gene: TRBV20-1
len: 13
CDR3aa: SARDIGGTQETQY

j_gene: TRBJ1-2
v_gene: TRBV7-9
len: 10
CDR3aa: ASRGANYGYT

j_gene: TRBJ2-7
v_gene: TRBV5-1
len: 12
CDR3aa: ASSSNRQAYEQY

j_gene: TRBJ2-2
v_gene: TRBV24-1
len: 16
CDR3aa: ATSGVGLLGANTGELF

j_gene: TRBJ2-3
v_gene: TRBV11-2
len: 14
CDR3aa: ASRPIAGALTDTQY

j_gene: TRBJ2-2
v_gene: TRBV19
len: 13
CDR3aa: ASSIPGANTGELF

j_gene: TRBJ2-1
v_gene: TRBV7-7
len: 14
CDR3aa: ASSLAGLAGVNEQF

j_gene: TRBJ1-2
v_gene: TRBV5-1
len: 13
CDR3aa: ASSLEGPNSWGYT

j_gene: TRBJ1-2
v_gene: TRBV5-8
len: 10
CDR3aa: ASSPMSWGYT

j_gene: TRBJ1-5
v_gene: TRBV6-2/TRBV6-3
len: 13
CDR3aa: ASSYGFEGDQPQH

j_gene: TRBJ1-5
v_gene: TRBV20-1
len: 15
CDR3aa: SARRDILGSSNQPQH

j_gene: TRBJ2-7
v_gene: TRBV10-1
len: 11
CDR3aa: ASSEYRAGEQY

j_gene: TRBJ1-6
v_gene: TRBV20-1
len: 13
CDR3aa: SARGMGQNNSPLH

j_gene: TRBJ1-5
v_gene: TRBV12-3/TRBV12-4
len: 10
CDR3aa: ASRWGQQPQH

j_gene: TRBJ2-1
v_gene: TRBV27
len: 10
CDR3aa: ASSPLGGEQF

j_gene: TRBJ2-1
v_gene: TRBV11-2
len: 13
CDR3aa: ASSPTSGAYNEQF

j_gene: TRBJ1-5
v_gene: TRBV28
len: 13
CDR3aa: ASSPEWSSNQPQH

j_gene: TRBJ2-1
v_gene: TRBV9
len: 13
CDR3aa: ASSLGRVTYNEQF

j_gene: TRBJ2-5
v_gene: TRBV5-2
len: 14
CDR3aa: AMGPGLPTCQETQY

j_gene: TRBJ2-1
v_gene: TRBV6-5
len: 14
CDR3aa: ASSYSASGGNNEQF

j_gene: TRBJ2-1
v_gene: TRBV6-2/TRBV6-3
len: 9
CDR3aa: ASSYAGEQF

j_gene: TRBJ1-5
v_gene: TRBV5-5
len: 13
CDR3aa: ASSANRNSNQPQH

j_gene: TRBJ1-5
v_gene: TRBV7-2
len: 12
CDR3aa: ASRAQGLNQPQH

j_gene: TRBJ1-4
v_gene: TRBV7-6
len: 14
CDR3aa: ASSLGEGSTNEKLF

j_gene: TRBJ1-5
v_gene: TRBV16
len: 16
CDR3aa: ASSRGTGDLYSNQPQH

j_gene: TRBJ2-3
v_gene: TRBV7-2
len: 13
CDR3aa: ASSLVLFGEDTQY

j_gene: TRBJ2-7
v_gene: TRBV11-2
len: 15
CDR3aa: ASSTFLGPHRSYEQY

j_gene: TRBJ1-6
v_gene: TRBV12-3/TRBV12-4
len: 12
CDR3aa: ASSRGQFDSPLH